This is a list of T cell receptor beta chains from one sample in a study of shared T cell receptors in the human thymus. TCRdb's table, derived via immunoSEQ multiplex PCR, lists solely in-frame clones and lacks some. The sample consists of hundreds of thousands of clones, around 93% of them appearing once. The specimen was thymocytes. These receptors all stem from a human donor. Both conserved end residues are part of each CDR3. Each record gives: V gene, D gene, clone size, J gene, CDR3 DNA, CDR3 protein. The D gene is left open where the match is weak. Rows may omit the clone size; those that give it use once, few, many or a size class.

V gene: TRBV7-9; D gene: NA; clone size: once; J gene: TRBJ1-4; CDR3 DNA: TGTGCCAGCAGCTTAGGGTGCAGGTCAACTAATGAAAAACTGTTTTTT; CDR3 protein: CASSLGCRSTNEKLFF
V gene: TRBV10-1; D gene: NA; clone size: NA; J gene: TRBJ2-1; CDR3 DNA: TGCGCCAGCAGTGAACACAGGGAACTCTACAATGAGCAGTTCTTC; CDR3 protein: CASSEHRELYNEQFF
V gene: TRBV21-1; D gene: NA; clone size: NA; J gene: TRBJ1-1; CDR3 DNA: TGTGCCAGCAGCAGACAGGGGGCGTACCGAATGAACACTGAAGCTTTCTTT; CDR3 protein: CASSRQGAYRMNTEAFF
V gene: TRBV4-3; D gene: NA; clone size: NA; J gene: TRBJ1-5; CDR3 DNA: TGCGCCAGCAGCCAATCCTTTATCAGTCAGTACAATCAGCCCCAGCATTTT; CDR3 protein: CASSQSFISQYNQPQHF
V gene: TRBV2; D gene: TRBD2; clone size: NA; J gene: TRBJ2-1; CDR3 DNA: TGTGCCAGCAGACGCATAGCGGGATGGTACAATGAGCAGTTCTTC; CDR3 protein: CASRRIAGWYNEQFF
V gene: TRBV9; D gene: TRBD1; clone size: NA; J gene: TRBJ2-7; CDR3 DNA: TGTGCCAGCAGTGGACAGGTTCCCTACGAGCAGTACTTC; CDR3 protein: CASSGQVPYEQYF
V gene: TRBV27; D gene: NA; clone size: NA; J gene: TRBJ1-2; CDR3 DNA: TGTGCCAGCAGTTTCGGGGGCTCTGACACCTTC; CDR3 protein: CASSFGGSDTF
V gene: TRBV25-1; D gene: NA; clone size: NA; J gene: TRBJ1-2; CDR3 DNA: TGTGCCAGCAGTGAATCGAGACGAGGTGACAGGATCGACTATGGCTACACCTTC; CDR3 protein: CASSESRRGDRIDYGYTF
V gene: TRBV27; D gene: NA; clone size: NA; J gene: TRBJ1-2; CDR3 DNA: TGTGCCAGCAGTCCACGCAGCGGACCCACTAACTATGGCTACACCTTC; CDR3 protein: CASSPRSGPTNYGYTF
V gene: TRBV7-8; D gene: TRBD2; clone size: NA; J gene: TRBJ2-1; CDR3 DNA: TGTGCCAGCAGCTTAGACGGTATCCGGGGGGCCTACAATGAGCAGTTCTTC; CDR3 protein: CASSLDGIRGAYNEQFF
V gene: TRBV28; D gene: TRBD2; clone size: once; J gene: TRBJ2-3; CDR3 DNA: TGTGCCAGCTCGATTTTACTAGCGGGAGGTGTAACAGATACGCAGTATTTT; CDR3 protein: CASSILLAGGVTDTQYF
V gene: TRBV27; D gene: NA; clone size: NA; J gene: TRBJ2-3; CDR3 DNA: TGTGCCAGCAGAGAGAGGTCTGGCACAGATACGCAGTATTTT; CDR3 protein: CASRERSGTDTQYF
V gene: TRBV28; D gene: NA; clone size: NA; J gene: TRBJ1-1; CDR3 DNA: TGTGCCAGCAGTACTCGGGGCCACCGGGGGGACACTGAAGCTTTCTTT; CDR3 protein: CASSTRGHRGDTEAFF
V gene: TRBV18; D gene: NA; clone size: NA; J gene: TRBJ2-7; CDR3 DNA: TGTGCCAGCTCACCAAGCAGGGATTTTTACGAGCAGTACTTC; CDR3 protein: CASSPSRDFYEQYF
V gene: TRBV5-1; D gene: NA; clone size: NA; J gene: TRBJ1-3; CDR3 DNA: TGCGCCAGCAGCGTAGCCGGGACGGGCTCTGGAAACACCATATATTTT; CDR3 protein: CASSVAGTGSGNTIYF
V gene: TRBV2; D gene: TRBD1; clone size: NA; J gene: TRBJ2-6; CDR3 DNA: TGTGCCAGCAGGTCTGGACAGGGCTTTTCTGGGGCCAACGTCCTGACTTTC; CDR3 protein: CASRSGQGFSGANVLTF
V gene: TRBV13; D gene: TRBD1; clone size: once; J gene: TRBJ1-3; CDR3 DNA: TGTGCCAGCAGGTTACCGGGACAGCGTGTGAGAAACACCATATATTTT; CDR3 protein: CASRLPGQRVRNTIYF
V gene: TRBV14; D gene: TRBD1; clone size: NA; J gene: TRBJ2-7; CDR3 DNA: TGTGCCAGCAGCCATAACCAGGGGGCGAGCTACGAGCAGTACTTC; CDR3 protein: CASSHNQGASYEQYF
V gene: TRBV15; D gene: NA; clone size: NA; J gene: TRBJ2-7; CDR3 DNA: TGTGCCACCAGCAGATATCGGAAGGCAGAAGTATCCTACGAGCAGTACTTC; CDR3 protein: CATSRYRKAEVSYEQYF
V gene: TRBV5-1; D gene: TRBD1; clone size: NA; J gene: TRBJ2-7; CDR3 DNA: TGCGCCAGCAGCTGTGTCCCATTAGGGGGCGGCGAGCAGTACTTC; CDR3 protein: CASSCVPLGGGEQYF
V gene: TRBV5-1; D gene: TRBD2; clone size: NA; J gene: TRBJ2-5; CDR3 DNA: TGCGCCAGCAGCTTGAGGTCGGCTAGCGGACACCAAGAGACCCAGTACTTC; CDR3 protein: CASSLRSASGHQETQYF
V gene: TRBV27; D gene: TRBD2; clone size: NA; J gene: TRBJ2-3; CDR3 DNA: TGTGCCAGCAGTTTAGAATCAGCGGGAGATGGGGCAGATACGCAGTATTTT; CDR3 protein: CASSLESAGDGADTQYF
V gene: TRBV27; D gene: TRBD2; clone size: NA; J gene: TRBJ2-3; CDR3 DNA: TGTGCCACCCAGGGTCAGAAGCGGGAGGGTACAGATACGCAGTATTTT; CDR3 protein: CATQGQKREGTDTQYF
V gene: TRBV7-9; D gene: TRBD1; clone size: NA; J gene: TRBJ2-1; CDR3 DNA: TGTGCCAGCAGCTTAGGGACAGGGAATTACAATGAGCAGTTCTTC; CDR3 protein: CASSLGTGNYNEQFF
V gene: TRBV20-1; D gene: TRBD2; clone size: NA; J gene: TRBJ2-1; CDR3 DNA: TGCAGGGGCAGCGGGAGCAATGAGCAGTTCTTC; CDR3 protein: CRGSGSNEQFF
V gene: TRBV18; D gene: NA; clone size: NA; J gene: TRBJ1-3; CDR3 DNA: TGTGCCAGCTCCCCGGGACGCGGGTTTGCTGGAAACACCATATATTTT; CDR3 protein: CASSPGRGFAGNTIYF
V gene: TRBV5-1; D gene: NA; clone size: NA; J gene: TRBJ2-7; CDR3 DNA: TGCGCCAGCACCCGGGGTAGCGAGCAGTACTTC; CDR3 protein: CASTRGSEQYF
V gene: TRBV28; D gene: NA; clone size: NA; J gene: TRBJ2-5; CDR3 DNA: TGTGCCAGCAGTCCCCACATAAGGTACCAAGAGACCCAGTACTTC; CDR3 protein: CASSPHIRYQETQYF
V gene: TRBV29-1; D gene: NA; clone size: NA; J gene: TRBJ2-5; CDR3 DNA: TGCAGCGTTGACCGCGGCCGCGAGACCCAGTACTTC; CDR3 protein: CSVDRGRETQYF
V gene: TRBV1; D gene: NA; clone size: NA; J gene: TRBJ2-3; CDR3 DNA: TGCACCAGCAGCCAAGAACTAGCGGGACACACAGATACGCAGTATTTT; CDR3 protein: CTSSQELAGHTDTQYF
V gene: TRBV30; D gene: NA; clone size: NA; J gene: TRBJ2-3; CDR3 DNA: TGTGCCTGGACCCAGACGAGGGTCAGCGGCTGCACAGATACGCAGTATTTT; CDR3 protein: CAWTQTRVSGCTDTQYF
V gene: TRBV7-8; D gene: TRBD1; clone size: NA; J gene: TRBJ1-1; CDR3 DNA: TGTGCCAGCAGCTTGAAATTCGACAGGGTGTGGACTGAAGCTTTCTTT; CDR3 protein: CASSLKFDRVWTEAFF
V gene: TRBV5-7; D gene: NA; clone size: NA; J gene: TRBJ1-5; CDR3 DNA: TGTGCCAGCAGCCCCACAGCCAGCGGGGAGTCTAGCAATCAGCCCCAGCATTTT; CDR3 protein: CASSPTASGESSNQPQHF
V gene: TRBV7-9; D gene: TRBD1; clone size: NA; J gene: TRBJ1-3; CDR3 DNA: TGTGCCAGCAGCCTGAGGGCGGGGACAGGGACTGGAAACACCATATATTTT; CDR3 protein: CASSLRAGTGTGNTIYF
V gene: TRBV6-5; D gene: NA; clone size: NA; J gene: TRBJ2-6; CDR3 DNA: TGTGCCAGCAGCCCCTGGTCTGGGGCCAACGTCCTGACTTTC; CDR3 protein: CASSPWSGANVLTF
V gene: TRBV6-1; D gene: TRBD2; clone size: NA; J gene: TRBJ2-1; CDR3 DNA: TGTGCCAGCAGTGAAGAGGGATCTAGCGGGGGTATCTCCAATGAGCAGTTCTTC; CDR3 protein: CASSEEGSSGGISNEQFF
V gene: TRBV7-8; D gene: NA; clone size: NA; J gene: TRBJ1-3; CDR3 DNA: TGTGCCAGCAGCCCCCCAGGGTGGGCTGGAAACACCATATATTTT; CDR3 protein: CASSPPGWAGNTIYF
V gene: TRBV28; D gene: TRBD2; clone size: NA; J gene: TRBJ2-7; CDR3 DNA: TGTGCCAGCAGTTTGTGGGGCGGGAGGGCCCGGGGTTACGAGCAGTGCTTC; CDR3 protein: CASSLWGGRARGYEQCF
V gene: TRBV11-2; D gene: TRBD2; clone size: NA; J gene: TRBJ2-7; CDR3 DNA: TGTGCCAGCAGCTCCCCTCCCGGGACTAGCGGGAGGGACTACGAGCAGTACTTC; CDR3 protein: CASSSPPGTSGRDYEQYF
V gene: TRBV28; D gene: NA; clone size: NA; J gene: TRBJ1-4; CDR3 DNA: TGTGCCAGCAGTTTCCTGACGGGACAACATGAAAAACTGTTTTTT; CDR3 protein: CASSFLTGQHEKLFF
V gene: TRBV29-1; D gene: TRBD1; clone size: NA; J gene: TRBJ2-1; CDR3 DNA: TGCAGCGCCACAGGGGGCGCGGCAGATGAGCAGTTCTTC; CDR3 protein: CSATGGAADEQFF
V gene: TRBV6-6; D gene: NA; clone size: NA; J gene: TRBJ2-1; CDR3 DNA: TGTGCCAGCAGTTCGGGCGGCAATGAGCAGTTCTTC; CDR3 protein: CASSSGGNEQFF
V gene: TRBV6-5; D gene: NA; clone size: NA; J gene: TRBJ1-1; CDR3 DNA: TGTGCCAGCAGTTACTATGGCAGGGGTCGGACTGAAGCTTTCTTT; CDR3 protein: CASSYYGRGRTEAFF
V gene: TRBV18; D gene: NA; clone size: NA; J gene: TRBJ2-1; CDR3 DNA: TGTGCCAGCTCACCACCCAGGGGAGCGAAGAATGAGCAGTTCTTC; CDR3 protein: CASSPPRGAKNEQFF
V gene: TRBV4-3; D gene: TRBD2; clone size: NA; J gene: TRBJ2-3; CDR3 DNA: TGCGCCAGCCGTCAGCATACTAGCGGGGGGAGGGATACGCAGTATTTT; CDR3 protein: CASRQHTSGGRDTQYF